This paragraph reports one T cell receptor beta chain. Its cognate antigen is unknown. The data belong to a study of PD-1 blockade in classical Hodgkin lymphoma. Study-level findings and limits: It was among complete responders that baseline diversity resembled that of newly diagnosed patients.

TCRdb's copy holds only in-frame clones and misses some; the assay was immunoSEQ multiplex PCR. The sample has under 95,000 clones, around 93% seen once. Relapses following autologous stem cell transplantation were seen in all patients, with brentuximab vedotin exposure varying. The source is a human donor with classical Hodgkin lymphoma. Material: peripheral blood mononuclear cells (PBMCs), obtained at baseline.

The CDR3 loop is CAIRGRQDSYEQYF. The CDR3 DNA is TGTGCCATCAGGGGAAGACAGGACAGCTACGAGCAGTACTTC. The chain employs TRBV10-3 and TRBJ2-7; D is possibly TRBD1 (6 bases). Deletions cut 6 bases from V and 3 bases from J, with 15 bases between. CDR3 length: 14 amino acids. The germline V gene has CDR1 ENHRY and CDR2 SYGVKD.